A selection of T cell receptor beta chains follows, all from one sample in a study of T-cell memory formation after mild COVID-19. Each CDR3 protein gets one entry after TCRdb re-called the 5' RACE reads with MiXCR. The data hold around 47,000 distinct CDR3 sequences, with approximately 9.7% observed a single time. The sequencing input was PBMCs or a T cell subset sorted from them (not recorded which). These TCRs come from an adult woman who had mild COVID-19 (a few samples of this study predate the infection). Cell type and time point are not known. Each CDR3 is given with its conserved first and last residue. D genes are given only for firm matches. Clone sizes are given selectively: once, few, many, or a class where the clone is expanded.

CDR3	DNA	J	V	D	size
CASSLSGTGGSYEQYF	TGCGCCAGCAGCTTGAGCGGTACAGGGGGTTCCTACGAGCAGTACTTC	TRBJ2-7	TRBV5-1	TRBD1	many
CASSLQVANTGELFF	TGCGCCAGCAGCTTACAGGTCGCGAACACCGGGGAGCTGTTTTTT	TRBJ2-2	TRBV5-1	NA	few
CASSLGSGGGYTF	TGTGCCAGCAGTTTAGGGTCAGGGGGAGGCTACACCTTC	TRBJ1-2	TRBV12-3/TRBV12-4	TRBD1	NA
CASSPSRDRGPYEQYF	TGTGCCAGCAGCCCCAGTCGCGACAGGGGGCCGTATGAGCAGTACTTC	TRBJ2-7	TRBV7-6	TRBD1	few
CASTRSGQGYGYTF	TGTGCCAGCACCCGCTCTGGCCAGGGCTATGGCTACACCTTC	TRBJ1-2	TRBV6-2/TRBV6-3	NA	few
CASSLGDYQETQYF	TGTGCCAGCAGCCTGGGGGACTACCAAGAGACCCAGTACTTC	TRBJ2-5	TRBV5-4	NA	NA
CASRSGLENTGELFF	TGTGCCAGCAGGTCGGGACTAGAAAACACCGGGGAGCTGTTTTTT	TRBJ2-2	TRBV3-1	TRBD2	few
CASSWGDNQPQHF	TGTGCCAGCAGTTGGGGAGACAATCAGCCCCAGCATTTT	TRBJ1-5	TRBV12-3/TRBV12-4	NA	NA
CASSLGVNYGYTF	TGTGCCAGCAGTTTGGGGGTAAACTATGGCTACACCTTC	TRBJ1-2	TRBV12-3/TRBV12-4	NA	few
CASSLMSGVADTQYF	TGTGCCAGCAGCTTAATGAGCGGGGTCGCAGATACGCAGTATTTT	TRBJ2-3	TRBV7-3	TRBD2	few
CASSLESRNYQPQHF	TGTGCCAGCAGCTTAGAGAGCCGGAACTATCAGCCCCAGCATTTT	TRBJ1-5	TRBV7-8	NA	NA
CASSEERGQPQHF	TGTGCCAGCAGCGAAGAAAGGGGTCAGCCCCAGCATTTT	TRBJ1-5	TRBV4-2	NA	NA
CASSRVTTGGGINSPLHF	TGTGCCAGCTCACGAGTAACGACAGGGGGCGGAATTAATTCACCCCTCCACTTT	TRBJ1-6	TRBV18	TRBD1	NA
CASSPGRVGGYTF	TGTGCCAGCAGCCCTGGGAGGGTGGGCGGCTACACCTTC	TRBJ1-2	TRBV7-2	NA	few
CASRQGVGNYGYTF	TGTGCCAGCAGACAGGGGGTCGGTAACTATGGCTACACCTTC	TRBJ1-2	TRBV6-2/TRBV6-3	TRBD1	NA
CATSPGTGYPQGDTQYF	TGTGCCACCAGCCCCGGGACAGGATATCCCCAAGGAGATACGCAGTATTTT	TRBJ2-3	TRBV24-1	TRBD1	many
CASSLGTATDTQYF	TGCGCCAGCAGCTTAGGGACAGCCACAGATACGCAGTATTTT	TRBJ2-3	TRBV5-1	TRBD1	few